These 22 T cell receptor beta chains share one sample of origin, sequenced in a study of PD-1 blockade in classical Hodgkin lymphoma. All patients experienced relapse after autologous stem cell transplantation, and brentuximab vedotin exposure was variable. TCRdb's table, derived via immunoSEQ multiplex PCR, lists solely in-frame clones and lacks some. Of 45,000 or so clones in the sample, roughly 90% are singletons; the top ten hold over 8%. The sample was peripheral blood mononuclear cells (PBMCs), taken at baseline. Receptors were obtained from a human donor with classical Hodgkin lymphoma.

This chain joins TRBV4-1 and TRBJ1-5; no firm D call. Trimming left V 1 base short and J 7 bases short, with 5 bases between. This CDR3 spans 12 amino acids. Germline V CDR1 and CDR2: MGHRA, YSYEKL. CDR3 amino acids: CASSQGGQPQHF. The CDR3, as DNA: TGCGCCAGCAGCCAAGGAGGGCAGCCCCAGCATTTT.

The rearrangement joins TRBV7-9 to TRBJ2-7; the D gene is possibly TRBD1 (6 bases). CDR1 is SEHNR and CDR2 is FQNEAQ in the germline V gene (reference sequence). CDR3 length: 13 residues. V was pared by 2 bases and J by 6 bases, with 11 bases between. The CDR3 spells CASSLLGAGEQYF. The CDR3 bases are TGTGCCAGCAGCTTACTGGGGGCTGGCGAGCAGTACTTC.

The gene calls are TRBV9 and TRBJ2-1; the match to TRBD1 covers 7 bases. Germline trimming cut 5 bases from V and 3 bases from J; bases unmatched to any gene: 11. The germline V gene encodes CDR1 SGDLS and CDR2 YYNGEE. The CDR3 spans 16 residues. The CDR3 bases are TGTGCCAGCAGTACTGATACAGGGGCTTTCTACAATGAGCAGTTCTTC. Translated, it gives CASSTDTGAFYNEQFF.

This clone was observed a few times. The V and J genes are TRBV27 and TRBJ1-2; D unclear. Trimming removed 0 bases at V and 3 bases at J, with 5 bases between. CDR3 size: 13 residues. Germline V gene lookup returns CDR1 MNHEY and CDR2 SMNVEV (reference sequence). The CDR3 nucleotides read TGTGCCAGCAGTTTATCCCCTCACTATGGCTACACCTTC. It is translated as CASSLSPHYGYTF.

This chain joins TRBV6-5 and TRBJ2-2; weak D call: TRBD1 (6 bases). Trimming removed 2 bases at V and 7 bases at J, with 11 bases between. The CDR3 totals 14 residues. Germline CDR1 is MNHEY and CDR2 is SVGAGI. The CDR3 DNA reads as TGTGCCAGCAGTTACCAGGGGTCGGGCGGGGAGCTGTTTTTT. This codes for CASSYQGSGGELFF.

The chain recombines TRBV28 with TRBJ2-7; the D call may be TRBD1 or TRBD2 (5 bases each). Germline assignment: CDR1 MDHEN and CDR2 SYDVKM. With 6 bases removed from V and 2 bases from J, the gap between germline ends came to 17 bases. The CDR3 runs to 15 residues. The chain's CDR3 is CASSGPGRRTYEQYF. In DNA form, the CDR3 reads TGTGCCAGCAGCGGACCGGGACGTCGGACCTACGAGCAGTACTTC.

The CDR3 spells CASSERAFGTDSYEQYF. CDR3 nucleotide sequence: TGTGCCAGCAGCGAACGTGCCTTCGGGACAGACTCCTACGAGCAGTACTTC. The chain links TRBV7-9 to TRBJ2-7; 7 bases map to TRBD1. From germline, CDR1 is SEHNR and CDR2 FQNEAQ (reference sequence). V lost 5 bases, J lost 0 bases, and 13 bases stayed unmatched. There are 17 residues in the CDR3. Together with reference TRBV7-9 and TRBJ2-7, the CDR3 gives the full variable domain: DTGVSQNPRHKITKRGQNVTFRCDPISEHNRLYWYRQTLGQGPEFLTYFQNEAQLEKSRLLSDRFSAERPKGSFSTLEIQRTEQGDSAMYLCASSERAFGTDSYEQYFGPGTRLTVT.

The chain uses TRBV7-3 and TRBJ2-3; perhaps TRBD2 as D (6 bases). Germline CDR1 and CDR2: SGHTA and FQGTGA. The V end lost 5 bases, the J end lost 0 bases, and 12 bases lay between the germline ends. The CDR3 spans 15 residues. The CDR3 DNA follows: TGTGCCAGCAGCGCCATCGGGGGTAGCACAGATACGCAGTATTTT. Its translation is CASSAIGGSTDTQYF. Together with reference TRBV7-3 and TRBJ2-3, the CDR3 gives the full variable domain: GAGVSQTPSNKVTEKGKYVELRCDPISGHTALYWYRQSLGQGPEFLIYFQGTGAADDSGLPNDRFFAVRPEGSVSTLKIQRTERGDSAVYLCASSAIGGSTDTQYFGPGTRLTVL.

This clone was observed once. The V call is TRBV4-1, the J call TRBJ1-1; D ambiguous. The CDR3 has 13 residues. Trimming removed 4 bases at V and 4 bases at J, with 10 bases between. The germline CDR1 and CDR2 sequences are MGHRA and YSYEKL. The CDR3 nucleotides are TGCGCCAGCAGCCCCCCCTTGGGCACTGAAGCTTTCTTT. As protein: CASSPPLGTEAFF.

The chain uses TRBV4-3 and TRBJ1-3; 7 bases match TRBD1. The V segment lost 0 bases and the J segment 3 bases; nucleotides outside the gene matches: 5. Germline CDR1 and CDR2: LGHNA and YSLEER. The CDR3 sequence is 16 residues long. For the CDR3, the DNA is TGCGCCAGCAGCCAAGATGGAGGGGGCAGTGGAAACACCATATATTTT. Translated: CASSQDGGGSGNTIYF.

The genes are TRBV18 and TRBJ1-3; the D is unclear. V was pared by 6 bases and J by 3 bases, with 18 bases between. The CDR3 covers 16 residues. The V gene's germline CDR1 is KGHSH and CDR2 LQKENI. As DNA, the CDR3 is TGTGCCAGCTCTCCTCAAGCCGCAGTAGGTGGAAACACCATATATTTT. Residues: CASSPQAAVGGNTIYF.

The chain combines TRBV11-2 with TRBJ1-1; 8 nucleotides match TRBD1. Germline V gene data show CDR1 as SGHAT and CDR2 as FQNNGV. The V and J ends lost 7 bases and 1 base, in that order; junction bases with no gene match: 2. The CDR3 sequence is 13 residues long. The CDR3 sequence: CASTDRENTEAFF. In nucleotides, the CDR3 is TGTGCCAGCACGGACAGGGAGAACACTGAAGCTTTCTTT. The full variable domain, completed using reference TRBV11-2 and TRBJ1-1, is EAGVAQSPRYKIIEKRQSVAFWCNPISGHATLYWYQQILGQGPKLLIQFQNNGVVDDSQLPKDRFSAERLKGVDSTLKIQPAKLEDSAVYLCASTDRENTEAFFGQGTRLTVV.

The V call is TRBV6-4, the J call TRBJ2-7; 10 nucleotides line up with TRBD2. The CDR3 has 15 residues. In germline, CDR1 is MRHNA, CDR2 SNTAGT. Trimming cost V 5 bases and J 0 bases; bases outside gene matches: 4. For the CDR3, the DNA is TGTGCCAGCAGTTCGACTAGCGGGCACTCCTACGAGCAGTACTTC. Translation gives CASSSTSGHSYEQYF.

CDR3 DNA sequence: TGTGCCAGCAGTTACAGGGGGAATCAGCCCCAGCATTTT. Protein sequence: CASSYRGNQPQHF. The chain uses TRBV6-6 and TRBJ1-5, with D possibly TRBD1 on 6 matching bases. The germline V gene has CDR1 MNHNY and CDR2 SVGAGI (reference sequence). The CDR3 spans 13 residues. The ends were cut back, 2 bases at V and 4 bases at J, with 6 bases in the middle.

The genes are TRBV10-3 and TRBJ1-4; perhaps TRBD1 as D (5 bases). V lost 9 bases and J lost 0, with 26 bases in between. The CDR3 contains 19 residues. Germline V CDR1 and CDR2: ENHRY, SYGVKD. The CDR3: CAISEFNVGTSATNEKLFF. The CDR3 nucleotides read TGTGCCATATCAGAGTTCAATGTGGGGACCTCCGCAACTAATGAAAAACTGTTTTTT.

The CDR3 loop is CASSRGAGTDTQYF. CDR3 DNA: TGTGCCAGTTCCAGGGGAGCTGGTACAGATACGCAGTATTTT. This chain joins TRBV9 and TRBJ2-3; a weak D match, TRBD1 (6 bases). CDR1 SGDLS and CDR2 YYNGEE come from the germline V gene. This CDR3 has 14 amino acids. Trimming took off 8 bases at V and 3 bases at J, with 16 bases between the two ends.

The gene calls are TRBV9 and TRBJ1-1, with unresolved D. This CDR3 region has 13 residues. Germline assignment: CDR1 SGDLS and CDR2 YYNGEE. The germline V and J ends were trimmed by 0 bases and 4 bases, with 7 bases remaining between them. The CDR3 spells CASSVGGTTEAFF. The CDR3 region has the DNA TGTGCCAGCAGCGTAGGTGGTACCACTGAAGCTTTCTTT. Combining the CDR3 with reference TRBV9 and TRBJ1-1 gives the whole variable domain DSGVTQTPKHLITATGQRVTLRCSPRSGDLSVYWYQQSLDQGLQFLIQYYNGEERAKGNILERFSAQQFPDLHSELNLSSLELGDSALYFCASSVGGTTEAFFGQGTRLTVV.

The chain carries TRBV14 and TRBJ2-7; TRBD2 might be the D (6 bases). The CDR3 loop spans 15 amino acids. From germline, CDR1 is SGHDN and CDR2 FVKESK. Trimming pared 3 bases from V and 0 bases from J, leaving 12 bases between. The CDR3 spells CASSQHGGASYEQYF. In DNA, the CDR3 is TGTGCCAGCAGCCAGCACGGGGGTGCCTCCTACGAGCAGTACTTC.

The rearrangement joins TRBV2 to TRBJ2-7; perhaps TRBD2 as D (6 bases). CDR1 and CDR2 (germline): SNHLY, FYNNEI. CDR3 length: 13 residues. V lost 8 bases and J 2 bases, leaving 13 bases between the germline ends. CDR3 in amino acids: CASRDFNAYEQYF. The CDR3 DNA reads as TGTGCCAGCCGGGACTTCAACGCCTACGAGCAGTACTTC.

The chain links TRBV7-9 to TRBJ1-2; TRBD1 aligns across 7 bases. CDR1 SEHNR and CDR2 FQNEAQ come from the germline V gene (reference sequence). This CDR3 has 12 amino acids. Trimming cost V 5 bases and J 6 bases; bases outside gene matches: 3. The CDR3 DNA sequence: TGTGCCAGCAGCCAGACAGGGAATGGCTACACCTTC. This sequence encodes CASSQTGNGYTF.

The chain is built from TRBV6-4 and TRBJ2-1, with D maybe TRBD1 (6 bases). The V end was cut by 5 bases, the J end by 10 bases, with 15 bases between. The CDR3 consists of 13 residues. CDR1 and CDR2 (germline): MRHNA, SNTAGT. The CDR3 reads CASSLLPGTEQFF. In nucleotides, the CDR3 is TGTGCCAGCAGTCTTCTGCCCGGGACAGAGCAGTTCTTC.

The chain joins TRBV7-8 to TRBJ1-4, with D possibly being TRBD1 (5 bases). The V end lost 5 bases, the J end lost 2 bases, and 9 bases lay between the germline ends. Germline CDR1 reads SGHVS; CDR2 reads FQNEAQ. The CDR3 length is 14 residues. The CDR3 reads CASSLGGTNEKLFF. The CDR3 DNA is TGTGCCAGCAGCCTGGGGGGGACTAATGAAAAACTGTTTTTT.